The 14 T cell receptor beta chains reported below all come from one sample, sequenced in a study of T cell responses to AZD1222 COVID-19 vaccine. TCRdb keeps only in-frame clones here, not all; method: immunoSEQ multiplex PCR. The sample shows 65,000 to 85,000 clones, about 91% of them seen only once. This sample comprised peripheral blood, obtained 28 days after the second dose of the MenACWY control vaccine. These receptors were collected from an adult who received the MenACWY meningococcal vaccine as a control.

This chain uses TRBV4-1 with TRBJ1-5, with D perhaps TRBD1 (6 bases). Trimming removed 2 bases from V and 4 bases from J, with 9 bases in between. Germline CDR1 and CDR2: MGHRA and YSYEKL. This CDR3 comprises 14 residues. In nucleotides, the CDR3 is TGCGCCAGCAGCCAAACAGGGTTTAATCAGCCCCAGCATTTT. It yields the protein CASSQTGFNQPQHF.

The chain recombines TRBV6-5 with TRBJ1-4; no clear D gene. Germline V gene lookup returns CDR1 MNHEY and CDR2 SVGAGI. V lost 9 bases, J lost 5 bases, and 13 bases lay in between. This CDR3 spans 13 amino acids. In DNA, the CDR3 is TGTGCCAGTCACCCCCCGGACAATGAAAAACTGTTTTTT. This gives the protein CASHPPDNEKLFF.

The chain links TRBV12-3 or TRBV12-4 to TRBJ2-2; D unclear. The CDR3 totals 13 residues. Trimming took 5 bases from V and 7 from J, leaving 11 bases between them. The CDR3 region has the DNA TGTGCCAGCAGTCTCTCCCGTGGCGGGGAGCTGTTTTTT. Translating it yields CASSLSRGGELFF.

This chain joins TRBV7-2 and TRBJ1-2; unclear D gene. CDR1 and CDR2 from the germline V gene are SGHTA and FQGNSA. The CDR3 is 15 amino acids. V was pared by 2 bases and J by 3 bases, with 13 bases between. This CDR3 reads CASSLRFLGDYGYTF. In DNA, the CDR3 is TGTGCCAGCAGCTTAAGATTTCTTGGTGACTATGGCTACACCTTC.

The V call is TRBV7-3, the J call TRBJ2-3; the match to TRBD2 covers 9 bases. The CDR3 has 14 amino acids. J gave up 6 bases and V 2 bases, and 3 bases lay outside the gene matches. Germline CDR1 and CDR2: SGHTA and FQGTGA. The CDR3 reads CASSLAGGVDTQYF. The DNA of the CDR3 is TGTGCCAGCAGCTTAGCGGGGGGGGTGGATACGCAGTATTTT.

The rearrangement links TRBV7-2 to TRBJ1-5, with unresolved D. The CDR3 is made up of 15 amino acids. Per the germline V gene, CDR1 is SGHTA and CDR2 is FQGNSA. Trimming shortened V by 2 bases and J by 0 bases, and 8 bases separated the two germline ends. Written as DNA, the CDR3 is TGTGCCAGCAGCTTATATCGGGATAGCAATCAGCCCCAGCATTTT. It yields the protein CASSLYRDSNQPQHF.

The chain employs TRBV28 and TRBJ1-5; TRBD1 might be the D (5 bases). Germline V lookup: CDR1 MDHEN, CDR2 SYDVKM. V lost 6 bases and J 2 bases, leaving 20 bases between the germline ends. The CDR3 has 17 residues. CDR3 in DNA: TGTGCCAGCAGCCCCCCCGGGGGAGGTGTGGGCAATCAGCCCCAGCATTTT. Translation gives CASSPPGGGVGNQPQHF.

Only one count was recorded for this clone. The chain couples TRBV18 to TRBJ2-7; D unresolved. Trimming stripped 4 bases from V and 0 bases from J, with 10 bases between. Germline V gives CDR1 KGHSH, CDR2 LQKENI. This CDR3 contains 14 residues. DNA for the CDR3: TGTGCCAGCTCACAGGACGCAGTCTCCTACGAGCAGTACTTC. The encoded protein is CASSQDAVSYEQYF.

This chain links TRBV19 with TRBJ2-3, with D perhaps assigned TRBD1 or TRBD2 (5 bases each). With 3 bases removed from V and 8 bases from J, the gap between germline ends came to 9 bases. CDR3 size: 12 residues. The germline V gene has CDR1 LNHDA and CDR2 SQIVND (reference sequence). CDR3 bases: TGTGCCAGTAGTATTCCCGGGGCTACGCAGTATTTT. It specifies CASSIPGATQYF.

This clone appeared a few times. The V call is TRBV19, the J call TRBJ2-7, with D perhaps TRBD2 (6 bases). This CDR3 contains 15 residues. Trimming stripped 1 base from V and 0 bases from J, with 10 bases between. Germline CDR1 reads LNHDA; CDR2 reads SQIVND (reference sequence). The DNA of the CDR3 is TGTGCCAGTAGTATAGTCGACGGGGGCTCCTACGAGCAGTACTTC. It translates to CASSIVDGGSYEQYF.

The chain employs TRBV11-2 and TRBJ1-6; 7 positions agree with TRBD1. V gave up 0 bases and J gave up 11 bases; unmatched junction bases: 7. There are 15 residues in the CDR3. CDR1 and CDR2 (germline): SGHAT, FQNNGV. CDR3 region: CASSLEAGGIAPLHF. CDR3 sequence (DNA): TGTGCCAGCAGCTTAGAAGCAGGGGGGATTGCACCCCTCCACTTT.

This chain connects TRBV6-1 to TRBJ2-7, with TRBD2 identical over 7 bases. Germline loops: CDR1 MNHNS, CDR2 SASEGT. This CDR3 is 17 amino acids long. The J segment lost 0 bases and the V segment lost 4 bases, leaving 12 bases of the junction unmatched. The CDR3 nucleotides are TGTGCCAGCAGTGTAGGGGTGGGGGGGAAAGCCTCCTACGAGCAGTACTTC. Amino acids: CASSVGVGGKASYEQYF.

This clone was seen only a few times. The V and J genes are TRBV4-3 and TRBJ1-6; 7 bases map to TRBD1. The CDR3 is 18 amino acids. V was pared by 0 bases and J by 5 bases, with 10 bases of the junction left unmatched. Per the germline V gene, CDR1 is LGHNA and CDR2 is YSLEER. This chain's CDR3 is CASSQDAGGGAHNSPLHF. The CDR3, as DNA: TGCGCCAGCAGCCAAGATGCTGGAGGGGGCGCACATAATTCACCCCTCCACTTT.

About this clone: The junction departs from the called germline gene at one end, perhaps through a read error. The V and J genes are TRBV4-1 and TRBJ2-6, with a possible D match to TRBD1 (8 bases). The CDR3 is made up of 19 amino acids. The V gene's germline CDR1 is MGHRA and CDR2 YSYEKL. The CDR3 protein is CARSRGGAGGLSGANVLTF. CDR3 in DNA: TGCGCCCGCAGCCGTGGGGGGGCAGGGGGCCTCTCTGGGGCCAACGTCCTGACTTTC.